These 4 T cell receptor beta chains were all obtained from the same sample, sequenced in a study of response to subunit inactivated influenza vaccine. MiXCR, run by TCRdb on the RT-PCR reads, gives a single entry per CDR3 protein. Here the sample spans 550,000 to 800,000 distinct CDR3 sequences, over 11% being singletons. The sample was PBMCs from blood, taken around 14 days before vaccination. The receptors here all came from a man between 45 and 60 years old who received an inactivated influenza vaccine.

This chain's CDR3 is CSASGDRRAYEQYF. CDR3 nucleotides: TGCAGTGCTAGCGGGGACAGGCGAGCCTACGAGCAGTACTTC. The chain has TRBV20-1 and TRBJ2-7; 8 positions agree with TRBD1. This CDR3 comprises 14 residues. The V gene's germline CDR1 is DFQATT and CDR2 SNEGSKA (reference sequence). Trimming took 3 bases from V and 2 from J; bases not matched to a gene: 6.

This clonotype was seen repeatedly, ten times or more. The chain links TRBV5-1 to TRBJ2-3; 14 positions match TRBD2. V lost 3 bases to trimming and J lost 3 bases; unmatched junction nucleotides: 3. Germline CDR1 and CDR2: SGHRS and YFSETQ. This CDR3 contains 16 residues. CDR3 in DNA: TGCGCCAGCAGCTCACGGACTAGCGGGGGGACAGATACGCAGTATTTT. Amino acid sequence: CASSSRTSGGTDTQYF.

The CDR3 DNA reads TGTGCCAGCAGCTCCACCCGGGGGGGACAAGAGACCCAGTACTTC. Its translation is CASSSTRGGQETQYF. V gene TRBV7-9 combines with J gene TRBJ2-5, with 8 bases matching TRBD2. This CDR3 is 15 amino acids long. Per the germline V gene, CDR1 is SEHNR and CDR2 is FQNEAQ (reference sequence). The V and J ends lost 4 bases and 2 bases, in that order; junction bases with no gene match: 6.

Many counts were recorded for this clonotype. This sequence joins TRBV14 and TRBJ2-1; 10 nucleotides agree with TRBD1. There are 15 residues in the CDR3. Germline lookup yields CDR1 SGHDN and CDR2 FVKESK. V gave up 5 bases and J gave up 8 bases; unmatched junction bases: 9. The CDR3 spells CASSDTGQGVDEQFF. The CDR3 DNA reads as TGTGCCAGCAGCGATACTGGACAGGGGGTCGATGAGCAGTTCTTC.